This TCR beta chain is from a study of graft-versus-host responses after intestinal transplantation. Across the whole study: Every transplant recipient was induced with anti-thymocyte globulin, then maintained on tacrolimus and steroids for approximately three years. Findings and caveats of the study: GvH clones detected in recipient marrow included some appearing first in ileum or blood.

About this clone itself: The antigen remains unidentified.

This table comes from immunoSEQ multiplex PCR, and its TCRdb copy is limited to in-frame clones, with some not included. The table lists around 36,000 clones, about 96% of them singletons, with less than 0.25% in the top ten. CDR3 length: 13 residues. CDR1 is MNHEY, CDR2 SVGAGI, per germline. V lost 1 base, J lost 5 bases, and 7 bases lay in between. The source of this sequence is a human donor who was the organ donor for an intestinal transplant. Here the sequenced sample was unstimulated CD8+ T cells sorted from spleen or lymph node cells, taken before transplant. The chain is built from TRBV6-5 and TRBJ2-3, with unresolved D. The CDR3 nucleotides are TGTGCCAGCAGTTACTATCTGGAAGATACGCAGTATTTT. It codes for CASSYYLEDTQYF.